Following are 8 T cell receptor beta chains from one sample sequenced in a study of shared clonotypes between healthy human individuals. Some clones are missing from TCRdb's copy, which holds only in-frame ones; the method was immunoSEQ multiplex PCR. The sample shows around 2.5 million clones, approximately 93% of them seen only once. The material sequenced was naive CD4+ T cells from PBMCs. Subset specified: CD45RA+ positively selected. These TCRs come from a man aged 18 to 30 in good health. Some clones in this sample may be carry-over from other donors' samples.

V is TRBV12-5 and J is TRBJ1-1; D gene ambiguous. Trimming shortened V by 0 bases and J by 0 bases, and 17 bases separated the two germline ends. The CDR3 spans 18 residues. Germline loops: CDR1 LGHNT, CDR2 FRNRAP. CDR3 sequence: CASGLVLGLSTLNTEAFF. Here the CDR3 DNA reads TGTGCTAGTGGTTTGGTACTCGGGCTATCTACACTGAACACTGAAGCTTTCTTT.

The J gene is TRBJ2-3, the V gene TRBV20-1; D is uncertain. Looked up from germline, CDR1 is DFQATT and CDR2 is SNEGSKA (reference sequence). The CDR3 runs 8 residues. Trimming cost V 5 bases and J 8 bases, with 2 bases left between them. Here the CDR3 reads CSAGTQYF. Written as DNA, the CDR3 is TGCAGTGCTGGTACGCAGTATTTT.

The rearrangement links TRBV10-3 to TRBJ2-3; 12 bases are shared with TRBD2. CDR3 length equals 16 residues. V was pared by 8 bases and J by 0 bases, with 6 bases of the junction left unmatched. Germline loops: CDR1 ENHRY, CDR2 SYGVKD. CDR3 bases: TGTGCCATCCAAACTAGCGGGAGGTCTAGCACAGATACGCAGTATTTT. Amino acids: CAIQTSGRSSTDTQYF.

The chain is built from TRBV28 and TRBJ2-2; 7 bases fit TRBD2. The CDR3 has 14 amino acids. The V and J ends lost 6 bases and 3 bases, in that order; junction bases with no gene match: 4. The germline V gene has CDR1 MDHEN and CDR2 SYDVKM. The DNA of the CDR3 is TGTGCCAGCAGGGGGAGGGAGTACACCGGGGAGCTGTTTTTT. Translating it yields CASRGREYTGELFF.

The genes are TRBV11-2 and TRBJ1-2; TRBD1 matches at 9 bases. Unmatched junction bases numbered 6, after V lost 3 bases and J lost 4 bases. The CDR3 has 15 amino acids. Germline CDR1 and CDR2: SGHAT and FQNNGV. This chain's CDR3 is CASSFTGQGIYGYTF. The DNA for the CDR3 is TGTGCCAGCAGCTTTACCGGACAGGGGATCTATGGCTACACCTTC.

Only a few counts were recorded for this clone. V and J are TRBV7-9 and TRBJ1-1; no reliable D call. Looked up from germline, CDR1 is SEHNR and CDR2 is FQNEAQ (reference sequence). The CDR3 is made up of 13 amino acids. The V end was cut by 5 bases, the J end by 8 bases, with 15 bases between. The CDR3 region is CASSLRMAGEAFF. The CDR3, as DNA: TGTGCCAGCAGCCTACGGATGGCGGGGGAAGCTTTCTTT.

The rearrangement uses TRBV30 and TRBJ2-5; tentatively, D is TRBD2 (5 bases). The end of the DNA fits TRBJ2-7 better, so the J call may be wrong. The CDR3 contains 15 residues. CDR1 and CDR2 from the germline V gene are GTSNPN and SVGIG (reference sequence). The CDR3, as DNA: TGTGCCTGGAGTGTACTGGACGGGATAGCCTACGAGCAGTACTTC. Its protein is CAWSVLDGIAYEQYF.

This rearrangement joins TRBV5-4 to TRBJ2-1; the D gene is possibly TRBD2 (5 bases). Germline V gene lookup returns CDR1 SGHNT and CDR2 YYREEE (reference sequence). The CDR3 spans 15 residues. V shed 1 base and J shed 4 bases, with 12 bases lying between them. CDR3 sequence: CASSLRLAQYNEQFF. Here the CDR3 DNA reads TGTGCCAGCAGCTTGAGGCTAGCACAGTACAATGAGCAGTTCTTC.